The rows below give T cell receptor beta chains drawn from one sample of a study of shared clonotypes between healthy human individuals. Only in-frame clones appear in the TCRdb table, and some are missing; sequencing was by immunoSEQ multiplex PCR. The profile shows some 2 million clones, approximately 95% of them singletons. Sequencing input: naive CD8+ T cells sorted from blood. The receptors come from a man aged 18 to 35 in good health. Both conserved end residues are part of each CDR3. The order of the fields is V gene, CDR3 protein.

TRBV9 CASSVEEASAFSTDTQYF
TRBV5-1 CASSLWDRRTDTQYF
TRBV6-5 CASSPNGLGYTF
TRBV15 CATTPGGPGGESNEKLFF
TRBV27 CASSLPWQGDYEQYF
TRBV5-6 CASSWTESYEQYF
TRBV5-6 CASSPGGHYEQYF
TRBV27 CASMGLSYEQYF
TRBV5-6 CASSLGEVATEQYF
TRBV5-3 CASSFDSQETQYF
TRBV29-1 CSVEGLAGGTEETQYF
TRBV27 CASSHSGVGNEQFF
TRBV6-1 CASSVGPRSEAFF
TRBV7-7 CASSPGTGAYEQYF
TRBV10-3 CAISVYAGFFDSGANVLTF
TRBV7-9 CASSLAGSRRNQPQHF
TRBV27 CASSPGLAGAYTQYF
TRBV9 CASSGKGGTEAFF
TRBV19 CASSIANSDEQYF
TRBV6-1 CASSSRTASNQPQHF
TRBV9 CASSVGASDDEQFF
TRBV6-5 CATFDSYEQYF
TRBV29-1 CSVEGTGNTGELFF
TRBV11-3 CASSLDRVLGGNTIYF
TRBV10-3 CAISESTGTGLTDTQYF
TRBV4-1 CASSNAYEQYF
TRBV14 CASSQDPGQYGYTF
TRBV9 CASSVARLGFEQYF